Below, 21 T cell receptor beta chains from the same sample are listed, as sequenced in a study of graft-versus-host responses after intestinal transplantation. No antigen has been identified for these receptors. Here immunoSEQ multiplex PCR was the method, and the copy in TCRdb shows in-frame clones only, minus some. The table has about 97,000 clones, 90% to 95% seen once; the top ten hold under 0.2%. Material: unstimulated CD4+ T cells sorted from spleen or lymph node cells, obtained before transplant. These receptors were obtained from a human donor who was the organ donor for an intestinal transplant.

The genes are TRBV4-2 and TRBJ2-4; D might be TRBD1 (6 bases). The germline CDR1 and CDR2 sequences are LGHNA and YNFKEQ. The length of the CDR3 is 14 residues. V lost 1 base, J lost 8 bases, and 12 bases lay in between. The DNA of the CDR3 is TGTGCCAGCAGCCAAGTTTCACAGGGCGACATTCAGTACTTC. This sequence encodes CASSQVSQGDIQYF.

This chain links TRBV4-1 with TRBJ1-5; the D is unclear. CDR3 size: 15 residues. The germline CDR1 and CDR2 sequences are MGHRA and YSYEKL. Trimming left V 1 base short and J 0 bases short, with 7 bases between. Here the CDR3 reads CASSQVLRSNQPQHF. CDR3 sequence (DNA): TGCGCCAGCAGCCAAGTGTTGCGTAGCAATCAGCCCCAGCATTTT.

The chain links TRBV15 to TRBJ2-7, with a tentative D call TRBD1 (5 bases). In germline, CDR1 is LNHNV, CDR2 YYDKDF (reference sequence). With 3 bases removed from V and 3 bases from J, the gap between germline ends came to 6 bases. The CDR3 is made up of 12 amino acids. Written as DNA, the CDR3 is TGTGCCACCAGCAGGGACAACTACGAGCAGTACTTC. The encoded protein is CATSRDNYEQYF.

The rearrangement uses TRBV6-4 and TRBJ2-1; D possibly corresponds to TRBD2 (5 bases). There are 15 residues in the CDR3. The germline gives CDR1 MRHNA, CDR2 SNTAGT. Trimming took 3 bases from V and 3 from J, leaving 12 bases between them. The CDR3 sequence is CASSEGIEGYNEQFF. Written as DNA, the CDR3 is TGTGCCAGCAGTGAAGGGATTGAGGGCTACAATGAGCAGTTCTTC.

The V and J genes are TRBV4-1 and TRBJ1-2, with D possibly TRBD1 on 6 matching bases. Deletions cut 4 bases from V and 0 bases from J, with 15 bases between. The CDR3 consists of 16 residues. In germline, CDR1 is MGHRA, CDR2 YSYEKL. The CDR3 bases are TGCGCCAGCAGCCCTCCGCTTACAGGGACTAACTATGGCTACACCTTC. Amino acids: CASSPPLTGTNYGYTF.

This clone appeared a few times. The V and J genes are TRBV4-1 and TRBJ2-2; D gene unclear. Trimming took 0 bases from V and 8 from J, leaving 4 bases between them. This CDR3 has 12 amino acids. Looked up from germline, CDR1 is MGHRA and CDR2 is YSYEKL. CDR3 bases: TGCGCCAGCAGCCAAGAGCGAGGGGAGCTGTTTTTT. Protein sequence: CASSQERGELFF.

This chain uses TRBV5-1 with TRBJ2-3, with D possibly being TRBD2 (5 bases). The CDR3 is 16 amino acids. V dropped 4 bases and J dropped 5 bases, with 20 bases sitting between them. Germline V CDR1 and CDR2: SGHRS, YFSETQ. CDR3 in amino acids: CASSRGPLVSGDTQYF. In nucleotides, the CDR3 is TGCGCCAGCAGCCGCGGGCCACTCGTTTCGGGAGATACGCAGTATTTT.

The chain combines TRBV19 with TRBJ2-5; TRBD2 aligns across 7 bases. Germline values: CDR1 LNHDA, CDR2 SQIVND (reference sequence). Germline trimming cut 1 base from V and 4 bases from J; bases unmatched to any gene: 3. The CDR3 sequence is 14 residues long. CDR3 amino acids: CASSIGGGGETQYF. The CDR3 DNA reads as TGTGCCAGTAGTATAGGGGGGGGAGGAGAGACCCAGTACTTC.

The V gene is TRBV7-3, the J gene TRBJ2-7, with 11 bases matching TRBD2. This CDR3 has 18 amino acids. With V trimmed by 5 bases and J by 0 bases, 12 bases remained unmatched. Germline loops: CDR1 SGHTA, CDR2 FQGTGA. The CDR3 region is CASSSTRTSGRSSYEQYF. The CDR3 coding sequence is TGTGCCAGCAGCAGTACACGGACTAGCGGGCGTAGCTCCTACGAGCAGTACTTC. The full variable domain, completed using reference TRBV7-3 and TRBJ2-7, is GAGVSQTPSNKVTEKGKYVELRCDPISGHTALYWYRQSLGQGPEFLIYFQGTGAADDSGLPNDRFFAVRPEGSVSTLKIQRTERGDSAVYLCASSSTRTSGRSSYEQYFGPGTRLTVT.

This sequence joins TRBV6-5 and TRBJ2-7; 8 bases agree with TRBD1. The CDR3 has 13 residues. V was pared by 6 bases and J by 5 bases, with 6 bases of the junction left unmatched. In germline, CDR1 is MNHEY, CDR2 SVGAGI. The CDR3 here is CASSRTGSHEQYF. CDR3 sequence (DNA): TGTGCCAGCAGCAGGACAGGGTCCCACGAGCAGTACTTC.

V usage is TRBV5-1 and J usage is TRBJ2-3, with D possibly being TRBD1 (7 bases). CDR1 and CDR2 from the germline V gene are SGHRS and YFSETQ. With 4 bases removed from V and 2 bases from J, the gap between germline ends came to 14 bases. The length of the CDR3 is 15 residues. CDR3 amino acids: CASSSRGEHTDTQYF. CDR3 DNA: TGCGCCAGCAGCAGCAGGGGGGAACACACAGATACGCAGTATTTT.

CDR3: CASSNLMGQGNQPQHF. Here the CDR3 DNA reads TGTGCCAGCAGTAACCTCATGGGACAGGGGAATCAGCCCCAGCATTTT. The chain uses TRBV28 and TRBJ1-5; TRBD1 aligns across 10 bases. Germline values: CDR1 MDHEN, CDR2 SYDVKM. V trimming: 5 bases; J trimming: 4 bases; junction bases outside the gene matches: 8. The CDR3 has 16 amino acids. Full variable domain (outside the CDR3, taken from reference TRBV28 and TRBJ1-5): DVKVTQSSRYLVKRTGEKVFLECVQDMDHENMFWYRQDPGLGLRLIYFSYDVKMKEKGDIPEGYSVSREKKERFSLILESASTNQTSMYLCASSNLMGQGNQPQHFGDGTRLSIL.

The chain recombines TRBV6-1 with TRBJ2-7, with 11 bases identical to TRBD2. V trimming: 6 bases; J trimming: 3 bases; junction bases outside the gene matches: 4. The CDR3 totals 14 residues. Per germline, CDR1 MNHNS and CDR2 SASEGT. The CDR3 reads CASSTTSGIYEQYF. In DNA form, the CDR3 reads TGTGCCAGCAGCACGACTAGCGGGATCTACGAGCAGTACTTC.

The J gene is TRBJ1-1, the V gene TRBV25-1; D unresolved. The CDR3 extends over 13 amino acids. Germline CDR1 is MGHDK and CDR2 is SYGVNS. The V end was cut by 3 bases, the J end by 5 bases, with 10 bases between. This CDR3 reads CASSDGVGTEAFF. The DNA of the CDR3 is TGTGCCAGCAGTGACGGGGTAGGGACTGAAGCTTTCTTT.

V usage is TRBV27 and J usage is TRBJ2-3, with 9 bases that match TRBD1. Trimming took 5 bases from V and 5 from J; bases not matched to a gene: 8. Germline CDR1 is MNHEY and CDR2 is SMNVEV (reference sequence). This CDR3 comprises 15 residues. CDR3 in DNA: TGTGCCAGCAGTCCCCTGGGACAGGGCAAAGATACGCAGTATTTT. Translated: CASSPLGQGKDTQYF.

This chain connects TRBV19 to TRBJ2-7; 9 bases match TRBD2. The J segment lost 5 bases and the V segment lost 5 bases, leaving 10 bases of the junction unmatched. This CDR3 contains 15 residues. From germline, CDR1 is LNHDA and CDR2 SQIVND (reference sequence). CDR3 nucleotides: TGTGCCAGTAGTTCGACCGGGACTAGCCCCCACGAGCAGTACTTC. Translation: CASSSTGTSPHEQYF.

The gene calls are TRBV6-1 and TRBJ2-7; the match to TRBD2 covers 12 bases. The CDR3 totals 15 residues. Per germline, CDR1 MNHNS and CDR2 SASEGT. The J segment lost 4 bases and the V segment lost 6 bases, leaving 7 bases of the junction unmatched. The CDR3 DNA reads TGTGCCAGCAGCCAAACTAGCGGGGGGAAGTACGAGCAGTACTTC. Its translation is CASSQTSGGKYEQYF.

The CDR3 DNA reads as TGTGCCAGCAGCTTACGACAGGTGACAGATACGCAGTATTTT. Translating it yields CASSLRQVTDTQYF. The rearrangement joins TRBV9 to TRBJ2-3; D is perhaps TRBD1 (6 bases). With 4 bases removed from V and 3 bases from J, the gap between germline ends came to 12 bases. The CDR3 contains 14 residues. The V gene's germline CDR1 is SGDLS and CDR2 YYNGEE.

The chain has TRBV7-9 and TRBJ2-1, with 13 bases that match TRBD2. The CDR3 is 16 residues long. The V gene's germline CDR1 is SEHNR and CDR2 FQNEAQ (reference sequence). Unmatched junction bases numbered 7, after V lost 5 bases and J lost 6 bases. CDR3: CASSGTSGDGSNEQFF. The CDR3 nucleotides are TGTGCCAGCAGCGGGACTAGCGGGGACGGTAGCAATGAGCAGTTCTTC.

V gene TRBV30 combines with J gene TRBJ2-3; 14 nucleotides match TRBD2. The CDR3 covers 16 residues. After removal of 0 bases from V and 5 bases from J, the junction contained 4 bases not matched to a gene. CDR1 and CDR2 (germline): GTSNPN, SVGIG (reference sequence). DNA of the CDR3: TGTGCCTGGAGTGTAAGGGGACTAGCGGGGGTAGATACGCAGTATTTT. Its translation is CAWSVRGLAGVDTQYF. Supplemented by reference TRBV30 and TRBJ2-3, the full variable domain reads SQTIHQWPATLVQPVGSPLSLECTVEGTSNPNLYWYRQAAGRGLQLLFYSVGIGQISSEVPQNLSASRPQDRQFILSSKKLLLSDSGFYLCAWSVRGLAGVDTQYFGPGTRLTVL.

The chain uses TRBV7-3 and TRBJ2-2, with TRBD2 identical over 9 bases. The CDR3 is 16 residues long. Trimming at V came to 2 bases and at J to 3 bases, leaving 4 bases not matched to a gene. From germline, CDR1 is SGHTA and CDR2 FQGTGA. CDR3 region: CASSLAGGPDTGELFF. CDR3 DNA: TGTGCCAGCAGCTTAGCGGGGGGGCCGGACACCGGGGAGCTGTTTTTT.